These 16 T cell receptor beta chains originate from one sample sequenced in a study of blood T cell repertoires in COVID-19. TCRdb's copy holds only in-frame clones and misses some; the assay was immunoSEQ multiplex PCR. This sample has fewer than 120,000 clones; 65% to 80% occur once, and the top ten carry around 8%. The sample consisted of peripheral blood. The receptor set was obtained from a woman aged 60-70 years with acute or convalescent COVID-19.

This chain connects TRBV7-6 to TRBJ2-1; 9 bases fit TRBD2. There are 16 residues in the CDR3. Germline CDR1 SGHVS, CDR2 FNYEAQ. V shed 5 bases, J shed 4 bases, and the junction held 9 bases outside the gene matches. CDR3 bases: TGTGCCAGCAGCCTTGATTCGGCGGGGGGGTACAATGAGCAGTTCTTC. It specifies CASSLDSAGGYNEQFF.

The chain is built from TRBV5-1 and TRBJ1-5, with 10 bases that match TRBD1. V lost 4 bases and J lost 3; bases outside the gene matches: 4. The CDR3 has 15 residues. Germline V CDR1 and CDR2: SGHRS, YFSETQ. DNA of the CDR3: TGCGCCAGCAGCCTGGACAGGGGGGACAATCAGCCCCAGCATTTT. Translating gives CASSLDRGDNQPQHF.

The genes are TRBV7-9 and TRBJ1-3, with TRBD1 matching over 7 bases. The germline CDR1 and CDR2 sequences are SEHNR and FQNEAQ (reference sequence). Trimming removed 4 bases from V and 2 bases from J; junction bases left unmatched: 5. The length of the CDR3 is 15 residues. The chain's CDR3 is CASSYTGEAGNTIYF. CDR3 bases: TGTGCCAGCAGCTACACAGGGGAGGCTGGAAACACCATATATTTT.

The V gene is TRBV6-5, the J gene TRBJ1-2, with D tentatively TRBD1 (6 bases). Germline CDR1 MNHEY, CDR2 SVGAGI. The CDR3 totals 14 residues. The ends were cut back, 6 bases at V and 0 bases at J, with 11 bases in the middle. CDR3 nucleotide sequence: TGTGCCAGCAGCTTGGACAGAGCTAACTATGGCTACACCTTC. This encodes CASSLDRANYGYTF.

The chain uses TRBV3-1 (or the pseudogene TRBV3-2) and TRBJ1-1, with 10 bases lining up with TRBD1. The CDR3 extends over 15 amino acids. CDR1 LGHDT and CDR2 YNNKEL come from the germline V gene (reference sequence). The ends lost 3 bases at V and 5 bases at J; junction bases unmatched: 6. CDR3 loop: CASSHTDRGHTEAFF. As DNA, the CDR3 is TGTGCCAGCAGCCATACCGACAGGGGGCATACTGAAGCTTTCTTT.

The CDR3, as DNA: TGTGCCAGCAGCCCCCGGGGTGCCTATGGCTACACCTTC. Translated, it gives CASSPRGAYGYTF. The chain links TRBV11-1 to TRBJ1-2; D gene unclear. V was pared by 5 bases and J by 4 bases, with 11 bases between. Germline CDR1 SGHAT, CDR2 FQDESV (reference sequence). The CDR3 totals 13 residues.

J is TRBJ2-1 and V is TRBV4-1, with D uncertain. CDR1 and CDR2 from the germline V gene are MGHRA and YSYEKL. The V end was cut by 1 base, the J end by 1 base, with 8 bases between. This CDR3 has 15 amino acids. CDR3 coding DNA: TGCGCCAGCAGCCAAGTCACCAGTTCCTACAATGAGCAGTTCTTC. Translation gives CASSQVTSSYNEQFF.

This clone has a single count. The chain joins TRBV7-9 to TRBJ2-3; possible D gene TRBD1, 6 bases. Per germline, CDR1 SEHNR and CDR2 FQNEAQ (reference sequence). The CDR3 consists of 16 residues. V was cut by 1 base and J by 1 base, with 12 bases left in between. The DNA for the CDR3 is TGTGCCAGCAGCTTAGTTGGGGGCACCGGCACAGATACGCAGTATTTT. It specifies CASSLVGGTGTDTQYF.

The chain has TRBV14 and TRBJ2-2; TRBD1 might be the D (5 bases). The CDR3 is made up of 16 amino acids. Germline V gives CDR1 SGHDN, CDR2 FVKESK. Trimming shortened V by 5 bases and J by 4 bases, and 17 bases separated the two germline ends. CDR3: CASSAQGRIVTGELFF. The CDR3 bases are TGTGCCAGCAGCGCCCAGGGCAGGATCGTCACCGGGGAGCTGTTTTTT.

The chain carries TRBV2 and TRBJ1-6, with no clear D. The length of the CDR3 is 13 residues. Trimming pared 4 bases from V and 10 bases from J, leaving 11 bases between. Germline V lookup: CDR1 SNHLY, CDR2 FYNNEI. The CDR3 reads CASSASPRSPLHF. CDR3 in DNA: TGTGCCAGCAGTGCCTCCCCCAGATCACCCCTCCACTTT.

This clone has just a few counts. J is TRBJ1-6 and V is TRBV5-5, with TRBD1 matching over 7 bases. The trim removed 4 bases at V and 5 bases at J, leaving 3 bases unmatched. The CDR3 loop spans 14 amino acids. The germline V gene has CDR1 SGHKS and CDR2 YYEKEE (reference sequence). The CDR3, as DNA: TGTGCCAGCAGCCCGGGACAGAATAATTCACCCCTCCACTTT. Protein product: CASSPGQNNSPLHF.

The genes are TRBV11-1 and TRBJ1-2; D uncertain. V was pared by 10 bases and J by 5 bases, with 11 bases between. The germline V gene has CDR1 SGHAT and CDR2 FQDESV (reference sequence). This CDR3 has 11 amino acids. CDR3 loop: CATGGLYGYTF. CDR3 DNA sequence: TGTGCCACCGGCGGATTATATGGCTACACCTTC.

The rearrangement uses TRBV5-4 and TRBJ1-2, with D unresolved. V shed 1 base and J shed 6 bases, with 13 bases lying between them. Germline V gene data show CDR1 as SGHNT and CDR2 as YYREEE (reference sequence). The CDR3 extends over 14 amino acids. This CDR3 reads CASSLNSGMDGYTF. The CDR3 bases are TGTGCCAGCAGCTTGAATTCGGGGATGGATGGCTACACCTTC. The full variable domain, rest sourced from reference TRBV5-4 and TRBJ1-2, is ETGVTQSPTHLIKTRGQQVTLRCSSQSGHNTVSWYQQALGQGPQFIFQYYREEENGRGNFPPRFSGLQFPNYSSELNVNALELDDSALYLCASSLNSGMDGYTFGSGTRLTVV.

V is TRBV9 and J is TRBJ2-2; D is perhaps TRBD2 (6 bases). Trimming shortened V by 4 bases and J by 2 bases, and 18 bases separated the two germline ends. This CDR3 is built from 17 residues. Germline V gene lookup returns CDR1 SGDLS and CDR2 YYNGEE. Here the CDR3 DNA reads TGTGCCAGCAGCTTACGCGGGCGGGGCCCTAACACCGGGGAGCTGTTTTTT. Residues: CASSLRGRGPNTGELFF.

The chain is built from TRBV15 and TRBJ1-1; maybe TRBD1 (5 bases). Trimming cost V 1 base and J 3 bases, with 12 bases left between them. The CDR3 loop spans 15 amino acids. Germline V gene lookup returns CDR1 LNHNV and CDR2 YYDKDF (reference sequence). The CDR3 is CATSRGSWGDTEAFF. In DNA form, the CDR3 reads TGTGCCACCAGCAGAGGTTCGTGGGGGGACACTGAAGCTTTCTTT.

This clone was counted between two and nine times. The rearrangement joins TRBV2 to TRBJ1-6; D perhaps matches TRBD1 (6 bases). Germline CDR1 reads SNHLY; CDR2 reads FYNNEI. The ends were cut back, 8 bases at V and 6 bases at J, with 11 bases in the middle. The CDR3 has 13 residues. CDR3 in amino acids: CASAGQPNSPLHF. CDR3 in DNA: TGTGCCAGCGCTGGACAGCCTAATTCACCCCTCCACTTT. Drawing the rest from reference TRBV2 and TRBJ1-6, the complete variable domain is EPEVTQTPSHQVTQMGQEVILRCVPISNHLYFYWYRQILGQKVEFLVSFYNNEISEKSEIFDDQFSVERPDGSNFTLKIRSTKLEDSAMYFCASAGQPNSPLHFGNGTRLTVT.